This TCR beta chain was identified in a study of cytomegalovirus exposure and HLA in healthy donors. Details on this clone: What it recognizes is unknown.

V was clipped by 6 bases and J by 4 bases; unmatched bases: 9. The CDR3 has 15 residues. From germline, CDR1 is MNHNS and CDR2 SASEGT. Findings and caveats of the study: A later analysis showed HLA-associated TCR beta chains outstripping equally common others in clonal expansion.

Primers: 60 Vbeta forward and 13 Jbeta reverse. Here immunoSEQ multiplex PCR was the method, and the copy in TCRdb shows in-frame clones only, minus some. The sample has 85,000 to 120,000 clones, just over 70% seen once. Sequenced: PBMCs. This chain connects TRBV6-1 to TRBJ1-2; the match to TRBD1 covers 9 bases. This receptor was identified in a boy aged 10-17 years in good health and CMV-seronegative. Here the CDR3 reads CASSPTGGFGYGYTF. Here the CDR3 DNA reads TGTGCCAGCAGCCCGACAGGGGGATTTGGCTATGGCTACACCTTC.